These 20 T cell receptor beta chains were sequenced from one sample in a study of T-cell reconstitution after alpha-beta-depleted transplantation in children (dated by TCRdb to the mid-2010s). The library was produced with PCR. The run used an Illumina HiSeq 2500. TCR libraries were prepared with molecular barcoding, using unique molecular identifiers to normalize TCRbeta repertoire quantification. The public reads were quality trimmed at Q25 with fastp and then assembled into clones with MiXCR by TCRdb, keeping productive beta chains. Each entry is one CDR3 protein sequence, shown with its most common DNA and genes. The sample data list some 200,000 distinct CDR3 sequences, and 11% of these were observed just once. Roughly 28% of the sample comes from the top ten. According to the study, the label for this sample's treatment or condition signals: allogeneic hematopoietic cell transplantation with graft depleted of TCRalphabeta T cells and CD19 B cells.

Sample: PBMCs, taken before TCRalphabeta/CD19-depleted stem cell transplant. These receptors originate from a child younger than two with acute myeloid leukemia, due to receive a stem cell transplant.

Many counts were recorded for this clonotype. The chain carries TRBV29-1 and TRBJ2-1, with 8 nucleotides matching TRBD2. The CDR3 totals 14 residues. Germline V gene lookup returns CDR1 SQVTM and CDR2 ANQGSEA. With V trimmed by 1 base and J by 10 bases, 9 bases remained unmatched. In DNA form, the CDR3 reads TGCAGCGTTGAAGGACTACGGGAGGGCCGCGAGCAGTTCTTC. It specifies CSVEGLREGREQFF.

This clonotype was detected ten times or more. The chain employs TRBV10-2 and TRBJ2-2; D possibly corresponds to TRBD2 (6 bases). Trimming took off 4 bases at V and 4 bases at J, with 7 bases between the two ends. The germline gives CDR1 WSHSY, CDR2 SAAADI. The CDR3 consists of 13 residues. This CDR3 reads CASSGEVTGELFF. Written as DNA, the CDR3 is TGCGCCAGCAGTGGGGAGGTCACCGGGGAGCTGTTTTTT.

In the case of this clonotype: This may come from a read error, since a much larger clone is one base off. The rearrangement joins TRBV5-1 to TRBJ2-3; either TRBD1 or TRBD2 may supply D (5 bases each). This CDR3 has 16 amino acids. The germline V gene encodes CDR1 SGHRS and CDR2 YFSETQ. CDR3 DNA: TGCGCCAGCAACTTGGACGGGGACCCACTCACAGATACGCAGTATTTT. It specifies CASNLDGDPLTDTQYF.

There are a few counts of this clonotype. CDR3 nucleotide sequence: TGTGCTACAAGTGCCGAGAGTCTAGACAAAAACATTCAGTACTTC. Encoded protein: CATSAESLDKNIQYF. The genes are TRBV11-2 and TRBJ2-4, with D unclear. The CDR3 sequence is 15 residues long. Germline assignment: CDR1 SGHAT and CDR2 FQNNGV.

This clonotype was counted many times. The gene calls are TRBV4-1 and TRBJ2-7; weak D call: TRBD1 (7 bases). Between the trimmed V and J ends, which lost 1 base and 2 bases, there was a span of 18 bases. The CDR3 has 17 amino acids. Germline CDR1 is MGHRA and CDR2 is YSYEKL. The CDR3 loop is CASSQGGWTGGAYEQYF. The CDR3 DNA reads TGCGCCAGCAGCCAAGGAGGGTGGACAGGAGGGGCCTACGAGCAGTACTTC.

This clonotype showed up many times. V and J are TRBV11-2 and TRBJ2-1; no firm D call. Germline CDR1 reads SGHAT; CDR2 reads FQNNGV. The CDR3 loop spans 18 amino acids. The ends were cut back, 4 bases at V and 0 bases at J, with 19 bases in the middle. Here the CDR3 reads CASSYPLRRQSSYNEQFF. As DNA, the CDR3 is TGTGCCAGCAGCTACCCCCTTCGGCGTCAAAGCTCCTACAATGAGCAGTTCTTC.

This clonotype has a count of ten or more. The chain combines TRBV5-1 with TRBJ2-2, with 7 bases lining up with TRBD1. Germline V CDR1 and CDR2: SGHRS, YFSETQ. The CDR3 consists of 16 residues. The J segment lost 3 bases and the V segment lost 3 bases, leaving 8 bases of the junction unmatched. The CDR3 DNA reads TGCGCCAGCAGCTCTCTCCGACAGGGTGACACCGGGGAGCTGTTTTTT. Encoded protein: CASSSLRQGDTGELFF.

This clonotype was seen at least ten times. The chain employs TRBV7-2 and TRBJ2-4; 8 nucleotides line up with TRBD1. Trimming removed 1 base from V and 6 bases from J; junction bases left unmatched: 8. The CDR3 spans 16 residues. In germline, CDR1 is SGHTA, CDR2 FQGNSA. As DNA, the CDR3 is TGTGCCAGCAGCTTAGGAGCCGGGACAGGAGGAAACATTCAGTACTTC. It translates to CASSLGAGTGGNIQYF.

With respect to this clonotype: The junction shows a germline mismatch at one end, possibly a read error. The chain couples TRBV7-9 to TRBJ1-1; D is unresolved. The CDR3 runs 11 residues. The V gene's germline CDR1 is SEHNR and CDR2 FQNEAQ (reference sequence). The CDR3 is CASSTNTEALF. The CDR3 region has the DNA TGTGCCAGCAGCACGAACACTGAAGCTCTCTTT.

This clonotype was seen repeatedly, ten times or more. The chain carries TRBV5-1 and TRBJ2-1; D not certain. The CDR3 is 16 amino acids. V was clipped by 0 bases and J by 5 bases, with 15 bases between them. Per germline, CDR1 SGHRS and CDR2 YFSETQ. The CDR3 DNA follows: TGCGCCAGCAGCTTGGGGGCCACTCCAGCCCACAATGAGCAGTTCTTC. Residues: CASSLGATPAHNEQFF.

With respect to this clonotype: A much larger clone lies a single base off, so this may be a read error. The chain joins TRBV19 to TRBJ2-1; the D gene is possibly TRBD2 (5 bases). The germline V gene has CDR1 LNHDA and CDR2 SQIVND (reference sequence). The CDR3 is 17 amino acids. The chain's CDR3 is CANSQVARVSSYNEQFF. CDR3 coding DNA: TGTGCCAATAGTCAGGTAGCGCGCGTGAGCTCCTACAATGAGCAGTTCTTC.

In its sample, this clonotype was seen many times. This chain joins TRBV27 and TRBJ2-2; TRBD2 matches 7 bases. In germline, CDR1 is MNHEY, CDR2 SMNVEV (reference sequence). The V gene end was trimmed by 5 bases and the J gene end by 1 base; junction bases not matched to a gene: 4. CDR3 size: 15 residues. CDR3: CASSPTSVNTGELFF. The CDR3 nucleotides are TGTGCCAGCAGTCCTACTAGCGTGAACACCGGGGAGCTGTTTTTT.

The sample holds many counts of this clonotype. The chain couples TRBV5-1 to TRBJ1-2; 7 bases are a match to TRBD1. The CDR3 covers 14 residues. The germline gives CDR1 SGHRS, CDR2 YFSETQ. With V trimmed by 5 bases and J by 4 bases, 8 bases remained unmatched. CDR3 residues: CASRGQTDGYGYTF. The DNA for the CDR3 is TGCGCCAGCAGGGGACAGACCGACGGCTATGGCTACACCTTC.

This clonotype was detected many times. This chain joins TRBV2 and TRBJ2-2; D call uncertain. Germline V gene lookup returns CDR1 SNHLY and CDR2 FYNNEI. The CDR3 runs 15 residues. The V and J ends lost 3 bases and 0 bases respectively, with 8 bases between them. Here the CDR3 DNA reads TGTGCCAGCAGTGACTTCGACACGAACACCGGGGAGCTGTTTTTT. Amino acid sequence: CASSDFDTNTGELFF.

This clonotype was seen at least ten times. At one end, the junction sequence differs from germline, possibly due to a read error. The chain combines TRBV11-3 with TRBJ2-2; no reliable D call. The CDR3 runs 13 residues. Germline V gene lookup returns CDR1 SGHNT and CDR2 YENEEA. CDR3 residues: CASSLEDTGELFF. CDR3 DNA sequence: TGTGCCAGCAGCTTAGAAGACACTGGGGAGCTGTTTTTT.

This clonotype has more than one count but fewer than ten. V and J are TRBV30 and TRBJ1-5; D perhaps matches TRBD1 (5 bases). The CDR3 runs 13 residues. Germline V gene lookup returns CDR1 GTSNPN and CDR2 SVGIG (reference sequence). Trimming shortened V by 1 base and J by 6 bases, and 10 bases separated the two germline ends. The CDR3 sequence is CAWSALGGQPQHF. The CDR3 coding sequence is TGTGCCTGGAGTGCCCTGGGGGGTCAGCCCCAGCATTTT.

In its sample, this clonotype was seen many times. The genes are TRBV5-1 and TRBJ2-1, with D maybe TRBD2 (5 bases). With 2 bases removed from V and 10 bases from J, the gap between germline ends came to 13 bases. The CDR3 runs 13 residues. CDR1 is SGHRS and CDR2 is YFSETQ in the germline V gene. The CDR3 bases are TGCGCCAGCAGCTTTCCGGGATCTGTCGAGCAGTTCTTC. This translates into CASSFPGSVEQFF.

The sample holds many counts of this clonotype. The V gene is TRBV5-6, the J gene TRBJ1-1, with D possibly TRBD1 on 6 matching bases. The CDR3 runs to 15 residues. The V gene lost 4 bases and the J gene lost 3 bases, with 16 bases spanning the gap. Germline loops: CDR1 SGHDT, CDR2 YYEEEE. CDR3 protein: CASSLTGMEDTEAFF. For the CDR3, the DNA is TGTGCCAGCAGCCTCACAGGGATGGAGGACACTGAAGCTTTCTTT.

The sample holds many counts of this clonotype. The chain uses TRBV12-3 or TRBV12-4 and TRBJ1-6; D unclear. V was cut by 1 base and J by 10 bases, with 8 bases left in between. The CDR3 totals 13 residues. CDR3 nucleotide sequence: TGTGCCAGCAGTTTAGGGCACCAGTCACCCCTCCACTTT. It encodes CASSLGHQSPLHF.

The chain links TRBV6-1 to TRBJ1-2; D uncertain. V was clipped by 4 bases and J by 2 bases, with 8 bases between them. The CDR3 spans 13 residues. CDR1 and CDR2 (germline): MNHNS, SASEGT. The chain's CDR3 is CASSARQNYGYTF. The CDR3 region has the DNA TGTGCCAGCAGTGCTAGGCAGAACTATGGCTACACCTTC.